Described below is a single T cell receptor beta chain sequence and its context. Its antigen is undetermined. This sample stems from a study of T cells after yellow fever vaccination. Turning to the study itself: Any fraction with a low cell number was prepared using SMART-Seq v4 Ultra Low Input.

Findings and limits, study-wide: Abundant clonotypes from the bulk population could get into FACS-sorted repertoires as contaminants. Clonotypes shared by both compartments, CD4 and CD8, made up a small share.

Using its own MiXCR run on the 5' RACE reads, TCRdb lists one record per CDR3 protein. The sample carries 510,000 or so distinct CDR3 sequences, roughly a fifth recorded once. V was clipped by 8 bases and J by 1 base, with 17 bases between them. In germline, CDR1 is MNHNS, CDR2 SASEGT. The CDR3 sequence is 16 residues long. This chain joins TRBV6-1 and TRBJ2-2; tentative D call: TRBD2 (5 bases). The sequences come from PBMCs, collected 15 days after the yellow fever booster vaccination. This sequence originates from a man aged 25-45 years who received the YFV17D yellow fever vaccine. The CDR3 sequence is CASGGSDPENTGELFF. The DNA for the CDR3 is TGTGCCAGCGGAGGATCGGACCCTGAGAACACCGGGGAGCTGTTTTTT.